The next 27 T cell receptor beta chains were all read from a single sample in a study of cytomegalovirus exposure and HLA in healthy donors. Sequencing was performed with immunoSEQ multiplex PCR; in TCRdb, only in-frame clones are kept and a portion is missing. The profile shows around 260,000 clones, 90% of them singletons. The source material was PBMCs. These receptors were obtained from a woman under 40 in good health and CMV-seronegative.

The rearrangement uses TRBV9 and TRBJ2-7, with TRBD2 matching 7 bases. The CDR3 totals 15 residues. The V and J ends lost 0 bases and 3 bases, in that order; junction bases with no gene match: 6. CDR1 and CDR2 from the germline V gene are SGDLS and YYNGEE. The CDR3 bases are TGTGCCAGCAGCGTAGGGGGAAGCGGGGTCTACGAGCAGTACTTC. Protein product: CASSVGGSGVYEQYF.

The gene calls are TRBV5-1 and TRBJ2-7, with D possibly being TRBD2 (5 bases). CDR1 and CDR2 (germline): SGHRS, YFSETQ. This CDR3 region has 15 residues. V lost 3 bases and J 3 bases, leaving 16 bases between the germline ends. The CDR3 nucleotides read TGCGCCAGCAGCTCCATGCAGGAGACTAACTACGAGCAGTACTTC. It yields the protein CASSSMQETNYEQYF.

The J gene is TRBJ1-2, the V gene TRBV23-1, with a tentative D call TRBD1 (5 bases). TRBV23-1 is annotated as an ORF whose role is uncertain. This CDR3 comprises 15 residues. Trimming shortened V by 3 bases and J by 1 base, and 12 bases separated the two germline ends. Here the CDR3 reads CASSHQPQVNYGYTF. In DNA, the CDR3 is TGCGCCAGCAGTCACCAACCACAGGTTAACTATGGCTACACCTTC.

V gene TRBV7-6 combines with J gene TRBJ2-7, with a tentative D call TRBD1 (6 bases). With 2 bases removed from V and 5 bases from J, the gap between germline ends came to 10 bases. Germline V gene lookup returns CDR1 SGHVS and CDR2 FNYEAQ. The CDR3 consists of 13 residues. DNA of the CDR3: TGTGCCAGCAGCTTAAACAGGGCCGACGAGCAGTACTTC. Translating gives CASSLNRADEQYF.

This chain uses TRBV27 with TRBJ2-1, with D uncertain. This CDR3 region has 13 residues. Germline V gene lookup returns CDR1 MNHEY and CDR2 SMNVEV (reference sequence). The V end lost 0 bases, the J end lost 2 bases, and 2 bases lay between the germline ends. The CDR3 region has the DNA TGTGCCAGCAGTTTATCGCCCTACAATGAGCAGTTCTTC. Protein sequence: CASSLSPYNEQFF.

The chain links TRBV29-1 to TRBJ2-2; either TRBD1 or TRBD2 may supply D (5 bases each). With 7 bases removed from V and 5 bases from J, the gap between germline ends came to 20 bases. CDR1 SQVTM and CDR2 ANQGSEA come from the germline V gene. This CDR3 contains 15 residues. CDR3 in amino acids: CSAIPIRGDTGELFF. CDR3 DNA sequence: TGCAGCGCCATCCCTATCCGGGGCGATACCGGGGAGCTGTTTTTT.

This chain connects TRBV4-3 to TRBJ2-7; TRBD1 agrees at 9 bases. Trimming removed 2 bases from V and 4 bases from J; junction bases left unmatched: 9. CDR3 length: 16 residues. Germline V gives CDR1 LGHNA, CDR2 YSLEER. CDR3 region: CASSQTVGQGFYEQYF. The CDR3 nucleotides read TGCGCCAGCAGCCAAACTGTGGGACAGGGTTTTTACGAGCAGTACTTC.

This chain connects TRBV6-1 to TRBJ2-2; D ambiguous. V was shortened by 11 bases and J by 1 base, with 11 bases between the two germline ends. Germline V lookup: CDR1 MNHNS, CDR2 SASEGT. The CDR3 sequence is 13 residues long. The CDR3 coding sequence is TGTGCCGCTAGGACGGGGAACACCGGGGAGCTGTTTTTT. Translation: CAARTGNTGELFF.

The chain uses TRBV29-1 and TRBJ2-6; 7 bases are a match to TRBD2. The trim removed 0 bases at V and 0 bases at J, leaving 5 bases unmatched. CDR1 is SQVTM, CDR2 ANQGSEA, per germline. This CDR3 comprises 17 residues. The CDR3 protein is CSVEELGLSSGANVLTF. The CDR3 DNA sequence: TGCAGCGTTGAAGAGTTGGGACTAAGCTCTGGGGCCAACGTCCTGACTTTC.

This rearrangement joins TRBV27 to TRBJ2-2; D is possibly TRBD2 (5 bases). Germline CDR1 is MNHEY and CDR2 is SMNVEV (reference sequence). The V end was cut by 5 bases, the J end by 0 bases, with 16 bases between. The CDR3 covers 17 residues. CDR3 protein: CASSLNRLSANTGELFF. The CDR3 DNA reads as TGTGCCAGCAGTCTAAATCGTCTTAGCGCGAACACCGGGGAGCTGTTTTTT.

The genes are TRBV29-1 and TRBJ1-1; D remains ambiguous. Germline lookup yields CDR1 SQVTM and CDR2 ANQGSEA. The CDR3 is 13 amino acids. Deletions cut 6 bases from V and 2 bases from J, with 13 bases between. CDR3 protein: CSVAGRANTEAFF. The CDR3 coding sequence is TGCAGCGTCGCCGGGAGAGCCAACACTGAAGCTTTCTTT.

In this sample, this clone turned up once. The rearrangement joins TRBV27 to TRBJ2-7; D uncertain. V was shortened by 5 bases and J by 2 bases, with 16 bases between the two germline ends. CDR1 and CDR2 (germline): MNHEY, SMNVEV (reference sequence). The CDR3 contains 15 residues. CDR3 residues: CASSQAAPGTYEQYF. In DNA, the CDR3 is TGTGCCAGCAGTCAGGCGGCCCCCGGAACCTACGAGCAGTACTTC.

The chain recombines TRBV5-1 with TRBJ2-7; maybe TRBD2 (7 bases). V was trimmed by 3 bases and J by 2 bases, leaving 15 bases between them. The V gene's germline CDR1 is SGHRS and CDR2 YFSETQ. CDR3 length equals 15 residues. The CDR3 loop is CASSSRAGDTYEQYF. The DNA for the CDR3 is TGCGCCAGCAGCTCTCGCGCGGGGGACACCTACGAGCAGTACTTC.

The chain uses TRBV7-9 and TRBJ2-7; D is unresolved. V shed 5 bases and J shed 2 bases, with 13 bases lying between them. The germline CDR1 and CDR2 sequences are SEHNR and FQNEAQ (reference sequence). This CDR3 spans 14 amino acids. The CDR3 nucleotides read TGTGCCAGCAGCCATCTAGGCGTTCCCTACGAGCAGTACTTC. It specifies CASSHLGVPYEQYF.

The rearrangement links TRBV4-3 to TRBJ1-1; D remains ambiguous. This CDR3 is 16 amino acids long. V was shortened by 2 bases and J by 5 bases, with 18 bases between the two germline ends. The germline V gene encodes CDR1 LGHNA and CDR2 YSLEER. For the CDR3, the DNA is TGCGCCAGCAGCCAAAACGGGATGCAACGGGCTACTGAAGCTTTCTTT. It is translated as CASSQNGMQRATEAFF.

This clone was seen a few times. V gene TRBV19 combines with J gene TRBJ1-4; unclear D gene. CDR1 is LNHDA, CDR2 SQIVND, per germline (reference sequence). V gave up 3 bases and J gave up 7 bases, with 21 bases separating them. The CDR3 has 17 amino acids. CDR3 residues: CASSMTSFAGRSEKLFF. The CDR3 DNA follows: TGTGCCAGTAGTATGACATCCTTTGCTGGAAGGAGTGAAAAACTGTTTTTT. The full variable domain, completed using reference TRBV19 and TRBJ1-4, is DGGITQSPKYLFRKEGQNVTLSCEQNLNHDAMYWYRQDPGQGLRLIYYSQIVNDFQKGDIAEGYSVSREKKESFPLTVTSAQKNPTAFYLCASSMTSFAGRSEKLFFGSGTQLSVL.

This clone is a singleton in its sample. The chain joins TRBV7-9 to TRBJ2-7, with D perhaps TRBD2 (7 bases). The V gene lost 1 base and the J gene lost 3 bases, with 16 bases spanning the gap. Germline V gene lookup returns CDR1 SEHNR and CDR2 FQNEAQ (reference sequence). The CDR3 is made up of 16 amino acids. The DNA for the CDR3 is TGTGCCAGCAGCTTAGGAGAGGCGGGGGCAGGCTACGAGCAGTACTTC. Translated: CASSLGEAGAGYEQYF.

The chain employs TRBV19 and TRBJ2-7, with D perhaps TRBD1 (7 bases). CDR3 length: 13 amino acids. Germline CDR1 is LNHDA and CDR2 is SQIVND (reference sequence). V lost 2 bases, J lost 6 bases, and 11 bases lay in between. The CDR3 reads CASSIRGTAEQYF. The CDR3, as DNA: TGTGCCAGTAGTATACGGGGGACAGCCGAGCAGTACTTC.

The chain joins TRBV4-3 to TRBJ2-7, with 9 bases identical to TRBD2. The CDR3 has 16 residues. The V segment lost 3 bases and the J segment 2 bases; nucleotides outside the gene matches: 8. The V gene's germline CDR1 is LGHNA and CDR2 YSLEER. The CDR3 is CASSQNGAGGTYEQYF. CDR3 nucleotide sequence: TGCGCCAGCAGCCAGAATGGAGCGGGAGGTACCTACGAGCAGTACTTC.

The CDR3 here is CASSLSPATDTQYF. In DNA, the CDR3 is TGTGCCAGCAGCTTATCCCCCGCGACAGATACGCAGTATTTT. The chain carries TRBV5-4 and TRBJ2-3, with D uncertain. V dropped 2 bases and J dropped 3 bases, with 10 bases sitting between them. The CDR3 spans 14 residues. Germline values: CDR1 SGHNT, CDR2 YYREEE (reference sequence).

Of note for this clone: Other DNA variants within this sample encode the same CDR3. The chain uses TRBV9 and TRBJ2-7; D is unresolved. From germline, CDR1 is SGDLS and CDR2 YYNGEE. CDR3 length: 14 residues. Between the trimmed V and J ends, which lost 0 bases and 1 base, there was a span of 8 bases. The CDR3 DNA follows: TGTGCCAGCAGCGTAGAGGGCAGTTCCTACGAGCAGTACTTC. It encodes CASSVEGSSYEQYF.

The chain recombines TRBV2 with TRBJ2-2; 8 nucleotides align to TRBD1. The germline V gene has CDR1 SNHLY and CDR2 FYNNEI. CDR3 length equals 14 residues. V was clipped by 6 bases and J by 4 bases; unmatched bases: 4. CDR3 in amino acids: CASRGTGATGELFF. The DNA for the CDR3 is TGTGCCAGCAGGGGGACAGGAGCCACCGGGGAGCTGTTTTTT. The entire variable domain, with the rest obtained from reference TRBV2 and TRBJ2-2, is as follows: EPEVTQTPSHQVTQMGQEVILRCVPISNHLYFYWYRQILGQKVEFLVSFYNNEISEKSEIFDDQFSVERPDGSNFTLKIRSTKLEDSAMYFCASRGTGATGELFFGEGSRLTVL.

This chain's CDR3 is CASSPESGRNDGYTF. The DNA for the CDR3 is TGCGCCAGCAGCCCAGAAAGTGGGAGGAACGATGGCTACACCTTC. The chain joins TRBV4-3 to TRBJ1-2; D not resolved. With 4 bases removed from V and 6 bases from J, the gap between germline ends came to 18 bases. The CDR3 covers 15 residues. Looked up from germline, CDR1 is LGHNA and CDR2 is YSLEER.

Only one count was recorded for this clone. This chain joins TRBV10-3 and TRBJ2-7; 9 bases map to TRBD2. CDR1 is ENHRY, CDR2 SYGVKD, per germline. The CDR3 contains 16 residues. V lost 0 bases, J lost 2 bases, and 5 bases stayed unmatched. CDR3 amino acids: CAISESGGRDTYEQYF. In DNA, the CDR3 is TGTGCCATCAGTGAGTCAGGCGGGAGGGACACCTACGAGCAGTACTTC.

The chain employs TRBV28 and TRBJ2-2; TRBD2 aligns across 13 bases. Trimming took 4 bases from V and 7 from J; bases not matched to a gene: 15. This CDR3 has 19 amino acids. Germline V gives CDR1 MDHEN, CDR2 SYDVKM. CDR3 sequence (DNA): TGTGCCAGCAGTTCAGAACTAGCGGGAGGGCCGTTTTCTTACGGGGAGCTGTTTTTT. It translates to CASSSELAGGPFSYGELFF. The entire variable domain, with the rest obtained from reference TRBV28 and TRBJ2-2, is as follows: DVKVTQSSRYLVKRTGEKVFLECVQDMDHENMFWYRQDPGLGLRLIYFSYDVKMKEKGDIPEGYSVSREKKERFSLILESASTNQTSMYLCASSSELAGGPFSYGELFFGEGSRLTVL.

The DNA of the CDR3 is TGTGCCAGCAGCTTTTTAGGGGGATCAATGAATGAGCAGTTCTTC. Translated, it gives CASSFLGGSMNEQFF. V and J are TRBV11-2 and TRBJ2-1; maybe TRBD1 (6 bases). This CDR3 has 15 residues. Germline lookup yields CDR1 SGHAT and CDR2 FQNNGV. V dropped 3 bases and J dropped 7 bases, with 16 bases sitting between them.

The J gene is TRBJ2-5, the V gene TRBV5-6; TRBD1 or TRBD2 may be the D gene (5 bases each). Germline CDR1 reads SGHDT; CDR2 reads YYEEEE. V lost 1 base and J lost 5, with 18 bases in between. The CDR3 consists of 16 residues. CDR3 protein: CASSLMPGALGETQYF. DNA for the CDR3: TGTGCCAGCAGCTTGATGCCCGGGGCCCTGGGGGAGACCCAGTACTTC.